The sequence of this T cell receptor beta chain was determined in a study of blood T cell repertoires in COVID-19. Study background: Samples representing acute and convalescent COVID-19 were sourced from the United States, Italy and Spain. From T cells, B-cell-depleted T cells, or PBMCs came the material, which was cDNA or gDNA.

In the authors' methods: Nucleated cell counts were estimated from reference gene primer amplification. The table came from immunoSEQ multiplex PCR; TCRdb's copy has only in-frame clones and leaves some out. V, J and clone size derive from that table, while D and trimming were established from the DNA sequence. The sample comprises 160,000 or so clones, around 85% of which are singletons, and 4% rests with the top ten. Germline V gene sequence: CDR1 MNHEY, CDR2 SMNVEV (reference sequence). CDR3 size: 15 residues. Trimming took 0 bases from V and 4 from J, leaving 12 bases between them. The chain employs TRBV27 and TRBJ1-1; maybe TRBD1 (5 bases). Sequenced sample: peripheral blood. This TCR was recovered from a woman in her 70s with acute or convalescent COVID-19. The CDR3 protein is CASSLSGGVSTEAFF. The CDR3 DNA sequence: TGTGCCAGCAGTTTATCTGGGGGGGTGAGCACTGAAGCTTTCTTT.